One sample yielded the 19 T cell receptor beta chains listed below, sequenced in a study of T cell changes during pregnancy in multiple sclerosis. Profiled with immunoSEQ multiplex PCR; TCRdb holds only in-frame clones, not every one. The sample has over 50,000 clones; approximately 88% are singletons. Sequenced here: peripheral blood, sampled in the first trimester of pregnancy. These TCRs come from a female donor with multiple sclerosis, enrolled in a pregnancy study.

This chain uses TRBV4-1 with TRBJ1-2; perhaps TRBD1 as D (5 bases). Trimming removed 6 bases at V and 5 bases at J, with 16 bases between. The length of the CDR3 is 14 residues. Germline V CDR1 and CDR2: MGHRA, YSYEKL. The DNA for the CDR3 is TGCGCCAGCAGATTCTCGGGAGGGACTTATGGCTACACCTTC. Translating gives CASRFSGGTYGYTF.

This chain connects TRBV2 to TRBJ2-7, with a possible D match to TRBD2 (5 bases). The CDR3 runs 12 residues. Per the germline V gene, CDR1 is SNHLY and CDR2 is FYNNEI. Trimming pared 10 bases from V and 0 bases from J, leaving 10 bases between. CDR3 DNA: TGTGCCACTCGGACTGACTCCTACGAGCAGTACTTC. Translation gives CATRTDSYEQYF.

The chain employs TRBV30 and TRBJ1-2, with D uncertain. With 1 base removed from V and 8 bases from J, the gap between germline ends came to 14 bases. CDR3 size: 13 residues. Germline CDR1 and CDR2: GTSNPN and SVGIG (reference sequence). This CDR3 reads CAWSGEGAGGYTF. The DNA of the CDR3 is TGTGCCTGGAGTGGTGAGGGCGCGGGGGGCTACACCTTC. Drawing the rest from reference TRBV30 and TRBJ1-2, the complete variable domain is SQTIHQWPATLVQPVGSPLSLECTVEGTSNPNLYWYRQAAGRGLQLLFYSVGIGQISSEVPQNLSASRPQDRQFILSSKKLLLSDSGFYLCAWSGEGAGGYTFGSGTRLTVV.

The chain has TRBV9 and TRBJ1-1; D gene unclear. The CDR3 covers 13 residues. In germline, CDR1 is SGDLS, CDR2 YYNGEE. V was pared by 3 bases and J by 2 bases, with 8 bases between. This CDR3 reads CASSAEGNTEAFF. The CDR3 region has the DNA TGTGCCAGCAGCGCAGAGGGTAACACTGAAGCTTTCTTT.

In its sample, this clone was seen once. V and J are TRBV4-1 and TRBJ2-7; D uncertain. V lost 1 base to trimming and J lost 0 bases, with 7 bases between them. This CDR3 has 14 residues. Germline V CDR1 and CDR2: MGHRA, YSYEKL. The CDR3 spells CASSQVQNSYEQYF. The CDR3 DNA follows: TGCGCCAGCAGCCAAGTTCAGAACTCCTACGAGCAGTACTTC.

CDR3 loop: CASSYPHSTEAFF. CDR3 sequence (DNA): TGTGCCAGCAGTTACCCCCACTCCACTGAAGCTTTCTTT. The gene calls are TRBV6-5 and TRBJ1-1; no clear D gene. The CDR3 is 13 amino acids. V shed 2 bases and J shed 4 bases, with 8 bases lying between them. The germline V gene encodes CDR1 MNHEY and CDR2 SVGAGI.

CDR3 residues: CASSETLAGGNEQYF. CDR3 DNA sequence: TGTGCCAGCAGTGAGACACTAGCGGGTGGAAACGAGCAGTACTTC. The V call is TRBV6-1, the J call TRBJ2-7, with 9 bases aligning to TRBD2. This CDR3 comprises 15 residues. V lost 3 bases and J lost 5; bases outside the gene matches: 8. The germline V gene encodes CDR1 MNHNS and CDR2 SASEGT.

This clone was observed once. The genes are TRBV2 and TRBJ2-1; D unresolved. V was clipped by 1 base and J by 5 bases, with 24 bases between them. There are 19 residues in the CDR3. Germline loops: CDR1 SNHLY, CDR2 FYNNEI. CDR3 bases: TGTGCCAGCAGTGAAGGTCAAGCCGTCGGTCATGCCCTTCACAATGAGCAGTTCTTC. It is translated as CASSEGQAVGHALHNEQFF.

CDR3 sequence reads: CASSDFTRERNEQFF. Written as DNA, the CDR3 is TGTGCCAGCAGTGATTTCACGCGGGAGCGGAATGAGCAGTTCTTC. The V and J genes are TRBV6-1 and TRBJ2-1; 7 bases line up with TRBD2. In germline, CDR1 is MNHNS, CDR2 SASEGT. J was trimmed by 7 bases and V by 3 bases; bases with no gene match: 9. The CDR3 spans 15 residues.

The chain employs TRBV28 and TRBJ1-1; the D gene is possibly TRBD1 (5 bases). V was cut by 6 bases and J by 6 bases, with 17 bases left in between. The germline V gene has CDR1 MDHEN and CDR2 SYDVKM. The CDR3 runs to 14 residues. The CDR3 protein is CASRDPDTAAEAFF. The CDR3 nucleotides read TGTGCCAGCAGGGACCCGGACACCGCGGCTGAAGCTTTCTTT. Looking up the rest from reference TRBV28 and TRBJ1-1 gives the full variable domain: DVKVTQSSRYLVKRTGEKVFLECVQDMDHENMFWYRQDPGLGLRLIYFSYDVKMKEKGDIPEGYSVSREKKERFSLILESASTNQTSMYLCASRDPDTAAEAFFGQGTRLTVV.

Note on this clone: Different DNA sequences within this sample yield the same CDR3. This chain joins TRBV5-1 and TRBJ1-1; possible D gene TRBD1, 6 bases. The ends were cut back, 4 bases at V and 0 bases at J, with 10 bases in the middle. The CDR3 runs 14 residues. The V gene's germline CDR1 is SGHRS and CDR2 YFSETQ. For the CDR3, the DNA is TGCGCCAGCAGCCTACAGGGTATGAACACTGAAGCTTTCTTT. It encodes CASSLQGMNTEAFF.

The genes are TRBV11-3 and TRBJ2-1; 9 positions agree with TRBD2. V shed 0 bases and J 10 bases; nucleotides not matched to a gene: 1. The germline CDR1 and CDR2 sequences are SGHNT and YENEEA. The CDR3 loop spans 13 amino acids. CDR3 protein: CASSLDLAGEQFF. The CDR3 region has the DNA TGTGCCAGCAGCTTAGACCTAGCGGGAGAGCAGTTCTTC. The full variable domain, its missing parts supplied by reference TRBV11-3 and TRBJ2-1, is EAGVVQSPRYKIIEKKQPVAFWCNPISGHNTLYWYLQNLGQGPELLIRYENEEAVDDSQLPKDRFSAERLKGVDSTLKIQPAELGDSAVYLCASSLDLAGEQFFGPGTRLTVL.

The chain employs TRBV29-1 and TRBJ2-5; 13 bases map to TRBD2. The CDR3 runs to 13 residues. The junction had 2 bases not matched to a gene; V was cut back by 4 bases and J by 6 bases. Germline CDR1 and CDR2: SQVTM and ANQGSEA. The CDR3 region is CSVGTSGRQTQYF. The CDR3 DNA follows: TGCAGCGTTGGGACTAGCGGGAGACAGACCCAGTACTTC. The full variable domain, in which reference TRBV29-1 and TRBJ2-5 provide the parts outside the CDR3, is SAVISQKPSRDICQRGTSLTIQCQVDSQVTMMFWYRQQPGQSLTLIATANQGSEATYESGFVIDKFPISRPNLTFSTLTVSNMSPEDSSIYLCSVGTSGRQTQYFGPGTRLLVL.

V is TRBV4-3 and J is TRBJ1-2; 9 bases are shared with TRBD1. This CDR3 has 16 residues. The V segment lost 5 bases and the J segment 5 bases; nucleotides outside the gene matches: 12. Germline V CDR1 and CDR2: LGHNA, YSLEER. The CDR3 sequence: CASSAQNRGRKYGYTF. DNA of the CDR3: TGCGCCAGCAGCGCCCAAAACAGGGGGCGTAAATATGGCTACACCTTC.

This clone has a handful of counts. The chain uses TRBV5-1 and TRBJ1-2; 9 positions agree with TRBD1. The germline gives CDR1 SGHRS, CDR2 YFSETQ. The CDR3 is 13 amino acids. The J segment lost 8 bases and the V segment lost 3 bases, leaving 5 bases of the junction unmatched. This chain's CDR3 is CASSSQGAEGYTF. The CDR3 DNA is TGCGCCAGCAGCTCACAGGGGGCAGAGGGCTACACCTTC.

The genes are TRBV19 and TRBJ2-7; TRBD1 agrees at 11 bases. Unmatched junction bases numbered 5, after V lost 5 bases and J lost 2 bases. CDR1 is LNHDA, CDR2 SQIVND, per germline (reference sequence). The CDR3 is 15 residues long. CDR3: CASSAGQGATYEQYF. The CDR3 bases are TGTGCCAGTAGTGCCGGACAGGGGGCCACCTACGAGCAGTACTTC. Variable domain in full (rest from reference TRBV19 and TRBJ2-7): DGGITQSPKYLFRKEGQNVTLSCEQNLNHDAMYWYRQDPGQGLRLIYYSQIVNDFQKGDIAEGYSVSREKKESFPLTVTSAQKNPTAFYLCASSAGQGATYEQYFGPGTRLTVT.

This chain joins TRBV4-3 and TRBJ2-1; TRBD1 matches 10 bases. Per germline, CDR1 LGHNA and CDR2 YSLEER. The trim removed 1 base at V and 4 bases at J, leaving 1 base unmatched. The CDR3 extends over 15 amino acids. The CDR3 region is CASSQGGQGYNEQFF. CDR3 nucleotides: TGCGCCAGCAGCCAAGGGGGACAGGGGTACAATGAGCAGTTCTTC.

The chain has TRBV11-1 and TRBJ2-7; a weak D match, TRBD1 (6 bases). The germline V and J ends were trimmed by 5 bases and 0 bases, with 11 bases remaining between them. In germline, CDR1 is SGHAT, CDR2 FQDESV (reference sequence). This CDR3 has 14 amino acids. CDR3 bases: TGTGCCAGCAGCCCGAACAGGGACTCCTACGAGCAGTACTTC. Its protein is CASSPNRDSYEQYF.

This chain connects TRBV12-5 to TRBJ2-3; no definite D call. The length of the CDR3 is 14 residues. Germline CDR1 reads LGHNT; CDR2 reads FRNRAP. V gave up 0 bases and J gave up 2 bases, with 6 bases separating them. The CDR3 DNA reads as TGTGCTAGTGGTTTGGTACAGACCACAGATACGCAGTATTTT. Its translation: CASGLVQTTDTQYF.